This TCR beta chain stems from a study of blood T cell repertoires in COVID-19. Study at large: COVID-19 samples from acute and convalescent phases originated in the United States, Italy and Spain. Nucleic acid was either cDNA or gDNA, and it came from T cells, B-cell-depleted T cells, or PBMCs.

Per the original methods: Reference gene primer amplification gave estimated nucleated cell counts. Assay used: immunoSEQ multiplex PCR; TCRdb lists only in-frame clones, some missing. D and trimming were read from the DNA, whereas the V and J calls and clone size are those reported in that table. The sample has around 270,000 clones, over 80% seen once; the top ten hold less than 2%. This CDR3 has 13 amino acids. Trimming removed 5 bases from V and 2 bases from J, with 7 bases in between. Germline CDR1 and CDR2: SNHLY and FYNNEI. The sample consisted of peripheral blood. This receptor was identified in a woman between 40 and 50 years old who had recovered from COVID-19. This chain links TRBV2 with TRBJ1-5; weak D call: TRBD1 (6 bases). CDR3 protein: CASSWTGNQPQHF. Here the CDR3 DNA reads TGTGCCAGCAGTTGGACAGGCAATCAGCCCCAGCATTTT.